Many counts were recorded for the clone carrying this T cell receptor (beta chain). The antigen is unknown. These data are taken from a study of Graves' ophthalmopathy and Graves' hyperthyroidism. Overall study results and limits: Sensitivity of approximately 88% and specificity of about 81% were achieved when a 13-signature model separated ophthalmopathy from stable hyperthyroidism.

The source of the PBMCs was 10 ml of fresh peripheral blood. Amplification of TCR beta CDR3 regions used RNA transcripts. HTBI-primed RT-PCR formed the first round, and a multiplex PCR formed the second. One entry per CDR3 protein, called by TCRdb with MiXCR from the multiplex PCR reads. The table lists roughly 500,000 distinct CDR3 sequences, 13% to 15% of them singletons. CDR1 and CDR2 from the germline V gene are SNHLY and FYNNEI. V was clipped by 4 bases and J by 5 bases, with 17 bases between them. This CDR3 region has 15 residues. This receptor was identified in a woman aged 25 to 39 with Graves' ophthalmopathy. Sequencing used blood. The genes are TRBV2 and TRBJ1-1; a weak D match, TRBD1 (6 bases). In nucleotides, the CDR3 is TGTGCCAGCAGTGTGGGTACGGGGGCGCGTACTGAAGCTTTCTTT. As protein: CASSVGTGARTEAFF. Complete variable domain (other parts from reference TRBV2 and TRBJ1-1): EPEVTQTPSHQVTQMGQEVILRCVPISNHLYFYWYRQILGQKVEFLVSFYNNEISEKSEIFDDQFSVERPDGSNFTLKIRSTKLEDSAMYFCASSVGTGARTEAFFGQGTRLTVV.